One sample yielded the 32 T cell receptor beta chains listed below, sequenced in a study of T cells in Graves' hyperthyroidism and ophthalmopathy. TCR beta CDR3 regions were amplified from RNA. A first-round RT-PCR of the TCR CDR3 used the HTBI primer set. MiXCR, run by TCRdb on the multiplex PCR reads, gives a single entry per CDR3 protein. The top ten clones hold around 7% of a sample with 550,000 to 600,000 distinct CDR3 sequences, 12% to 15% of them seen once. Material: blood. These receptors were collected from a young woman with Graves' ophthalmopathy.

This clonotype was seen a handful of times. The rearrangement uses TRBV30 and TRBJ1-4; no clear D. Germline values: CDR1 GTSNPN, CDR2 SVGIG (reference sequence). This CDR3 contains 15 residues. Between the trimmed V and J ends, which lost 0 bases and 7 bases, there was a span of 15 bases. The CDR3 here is CAWSVRRTPGEKLFF. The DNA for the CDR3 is TGTGCCTGGAGTGTACGTAGGACTCCGGGTGAAAAACTGTTTTTT.

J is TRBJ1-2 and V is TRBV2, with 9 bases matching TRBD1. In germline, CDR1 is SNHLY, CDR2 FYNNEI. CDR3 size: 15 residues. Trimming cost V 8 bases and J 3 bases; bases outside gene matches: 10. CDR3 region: CASLGRTGEYYGYTF. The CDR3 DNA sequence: TGTGCCAGCTTGGGACGGACAGGGGAGTACTATGGCTACACCTTC.

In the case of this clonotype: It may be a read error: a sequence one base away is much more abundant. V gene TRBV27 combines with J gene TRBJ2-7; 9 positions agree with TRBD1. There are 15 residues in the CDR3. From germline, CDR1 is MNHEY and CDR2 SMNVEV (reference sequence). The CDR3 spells CARSLHGQGSSEQYF. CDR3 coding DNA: TGTGCCCGCAGTCTACATGGACAGGGGAGCAGCGAGCAGTACTTC.

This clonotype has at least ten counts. This CDR3 is CASSLGRESYEQYF. The CDR3 region has the DNA TGCGCCAGCAGCTTGGGGCGGGAGAGCTACGAGCAGTACTTC. The V gene is TRBV5-1, the J gene TRBJ2-7, with 7 bases fitting TRBD2. The CDR3 sequence is 14 residues long. Unmatched junction bases numbered 3, after V lost 0 bases and J lost 3 bases. Germline V CDR1 and CDR2: SGHRS, YFSETQ.

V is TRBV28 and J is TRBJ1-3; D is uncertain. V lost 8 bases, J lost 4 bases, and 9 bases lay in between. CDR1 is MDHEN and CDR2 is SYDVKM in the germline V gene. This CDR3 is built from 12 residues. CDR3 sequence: CASLNGGNTIYF. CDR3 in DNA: TGTGCCAGCTTAAACGGGGGAAACACCATATATTTT.

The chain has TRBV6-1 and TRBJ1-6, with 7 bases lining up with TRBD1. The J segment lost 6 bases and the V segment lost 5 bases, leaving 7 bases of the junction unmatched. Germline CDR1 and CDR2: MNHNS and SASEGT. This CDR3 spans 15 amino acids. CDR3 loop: CASSPSGTANSPLHF. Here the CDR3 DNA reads TGTGCCAGCAGTCCTTCCGGGACAGCTAATTCACCCCTCCACTTT.

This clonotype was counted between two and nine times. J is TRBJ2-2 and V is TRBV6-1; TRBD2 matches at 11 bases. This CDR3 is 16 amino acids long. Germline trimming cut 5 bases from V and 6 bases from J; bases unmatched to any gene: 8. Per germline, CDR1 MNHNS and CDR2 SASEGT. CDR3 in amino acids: CASSPYSGRAPGELFF. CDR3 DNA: TGTGCCAGCAGTCCCTATAGCGGGAGGGCCCCCGGGGAGCTGTTTTTT.

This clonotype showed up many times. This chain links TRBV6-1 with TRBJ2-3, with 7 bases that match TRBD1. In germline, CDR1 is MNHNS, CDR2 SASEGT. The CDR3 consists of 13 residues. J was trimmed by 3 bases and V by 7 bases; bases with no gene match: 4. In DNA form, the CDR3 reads TGTGCCAGCAAAAAACAGGGGACAGATACGCAGTATTTT. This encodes CASKKQGTDTQYF.

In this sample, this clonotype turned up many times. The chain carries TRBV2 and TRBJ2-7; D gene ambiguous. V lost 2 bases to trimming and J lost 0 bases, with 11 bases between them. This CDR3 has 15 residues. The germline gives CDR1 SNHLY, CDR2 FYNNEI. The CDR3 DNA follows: TGTGCCAGCAGTGAACGGCCGGCGACCTCCTACGAGCAGTACTTC. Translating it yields CASSERPATSYEQYF.

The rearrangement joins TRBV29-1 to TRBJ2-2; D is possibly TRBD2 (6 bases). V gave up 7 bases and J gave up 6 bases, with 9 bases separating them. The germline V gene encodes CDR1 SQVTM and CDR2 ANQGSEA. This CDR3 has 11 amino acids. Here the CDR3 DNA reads TGCAGCGGGGGGGTCTCCGGGGAGCTGTTTTTT. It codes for CSGGVSGELFF.

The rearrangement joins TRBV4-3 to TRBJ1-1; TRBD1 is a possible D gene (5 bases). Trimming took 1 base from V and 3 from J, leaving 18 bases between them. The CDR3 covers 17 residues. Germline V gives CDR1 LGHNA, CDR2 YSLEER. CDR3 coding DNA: TGCGCCAGCAGCCAAGGATTGGGACCATCTACGGACACTGAAGCTTTCTTT. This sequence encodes CASSQGLGPSTDTEAFF.

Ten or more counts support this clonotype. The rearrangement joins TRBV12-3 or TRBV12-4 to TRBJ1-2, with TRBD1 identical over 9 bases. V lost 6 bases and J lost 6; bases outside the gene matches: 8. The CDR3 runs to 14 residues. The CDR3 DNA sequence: TGTGCCAGCAGCATTAGCACAGGGGGCAATGGCTACACCTTC. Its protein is CASSISTGGNGYTF.

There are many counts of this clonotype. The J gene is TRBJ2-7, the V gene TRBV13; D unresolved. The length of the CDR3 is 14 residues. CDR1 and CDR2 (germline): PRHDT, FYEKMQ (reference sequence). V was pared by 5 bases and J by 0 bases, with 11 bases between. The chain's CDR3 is CASSRSGPSYEQYF. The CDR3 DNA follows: TGTGCCAGCAGCCGCTCGGGCCCCTCCTACGAGCAGTACTTC.

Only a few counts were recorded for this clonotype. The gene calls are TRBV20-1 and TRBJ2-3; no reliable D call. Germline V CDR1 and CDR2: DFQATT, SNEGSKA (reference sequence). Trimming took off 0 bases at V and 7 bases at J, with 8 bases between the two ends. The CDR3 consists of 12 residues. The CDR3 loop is CSARDGANTQYF. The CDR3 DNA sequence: TGCAGTGCTAGAGACGGTGCAAATACGCAGTATTTT.

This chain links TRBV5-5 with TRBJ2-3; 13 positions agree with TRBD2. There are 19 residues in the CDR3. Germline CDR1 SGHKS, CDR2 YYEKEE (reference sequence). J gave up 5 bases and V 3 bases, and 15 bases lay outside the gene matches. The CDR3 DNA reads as TGTGCCAGCAGCTCTACCGGGACTAGCGGGGTCGGCCGGCGAGATACGCAGTATTTT. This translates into CASSSTGTSGVGRRDTQYF.

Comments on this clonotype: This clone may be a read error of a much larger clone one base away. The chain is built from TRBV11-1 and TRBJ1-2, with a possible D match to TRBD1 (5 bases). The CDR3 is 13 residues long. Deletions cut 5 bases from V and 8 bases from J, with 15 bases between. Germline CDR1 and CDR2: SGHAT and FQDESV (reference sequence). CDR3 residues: CASSLVGGDGYTF. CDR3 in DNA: TGTGCCAGCAGCCTAGTCGGGGGAGACGGCTACACCTTC. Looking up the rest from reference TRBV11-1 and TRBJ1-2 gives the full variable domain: EAEVAQSPRYKITEKSQAVAFWCDPISGHATLYWYRQILGQGPELLVQFQDESVVDDSQLPKDRFSAERLKGVDSTLKIQPAELGDSAMYLCASSLVGGDGYTFGSGTRLTVV.

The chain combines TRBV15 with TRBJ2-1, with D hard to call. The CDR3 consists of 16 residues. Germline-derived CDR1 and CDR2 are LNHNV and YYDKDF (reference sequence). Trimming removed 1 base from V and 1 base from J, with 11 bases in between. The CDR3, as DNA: TGTGCCACCAGCAGAGGGGTGTCCGGATCCTACAATGAGCAGTTCTTC. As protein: CATSRGVSGSYNEQFF.

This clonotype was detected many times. CDR3 nucleotides: TGTGCCAGCGGCCGGTTGGCAGGAGCTGAAAAACTGTTTTTT. Its translation is CASGRLAGAEKLFF. The chain is built from TRBV7-9 and TRBJ1-4; D unclear. From germline, CDR1 is SEHNR and CDR2 FQNEAQ (reference sequence). The V end was cut by 8 bases, the J end by 7 bases, with 17 bases between. This CDR3 has 14 residues.

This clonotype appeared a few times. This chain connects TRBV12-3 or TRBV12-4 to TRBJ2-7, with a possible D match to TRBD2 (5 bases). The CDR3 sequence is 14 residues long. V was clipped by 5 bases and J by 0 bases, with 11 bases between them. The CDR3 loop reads CASSGLGSSYEQYF. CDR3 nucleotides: TGTGCCAGCAGTGGGCTTGGGAGCTCCTACGAGCAGTACTTC.

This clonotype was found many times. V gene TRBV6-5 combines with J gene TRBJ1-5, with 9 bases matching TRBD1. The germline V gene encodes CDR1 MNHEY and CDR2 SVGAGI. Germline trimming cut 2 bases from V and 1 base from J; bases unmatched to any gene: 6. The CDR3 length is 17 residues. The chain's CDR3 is CASSYPTGTGSNQPQHF. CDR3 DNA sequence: TGTGCCAGCAGTTACCCGACCGGGACAGGGAGCAATCAGCCCCAGCATTTT.

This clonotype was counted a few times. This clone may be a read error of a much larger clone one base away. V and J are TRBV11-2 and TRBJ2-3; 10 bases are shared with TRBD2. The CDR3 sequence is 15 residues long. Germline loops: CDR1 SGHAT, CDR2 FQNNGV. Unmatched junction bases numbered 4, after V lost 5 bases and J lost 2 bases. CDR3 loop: CASSQGLANTDTQYF. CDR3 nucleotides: TGTGCCAGCAGCCAGGGACTAGCGAACACAGATACGCAGTATTTT.

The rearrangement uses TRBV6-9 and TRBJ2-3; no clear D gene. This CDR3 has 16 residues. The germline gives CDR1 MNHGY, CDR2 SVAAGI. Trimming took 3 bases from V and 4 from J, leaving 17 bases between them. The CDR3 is CASSYVGRHPPDTQYF. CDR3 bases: TGTGCCAGCAGTTACGTGGGTCGCCATCCCCCAGATACGCAGTATTTT.

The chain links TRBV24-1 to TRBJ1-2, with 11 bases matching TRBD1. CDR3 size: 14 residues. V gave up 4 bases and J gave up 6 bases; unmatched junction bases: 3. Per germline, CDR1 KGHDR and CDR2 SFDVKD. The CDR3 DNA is TGTGCCACCAGTGAGGGGGACAGGGGGGATGGCTACACCTTC. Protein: CATSEGDRGDGYTF.

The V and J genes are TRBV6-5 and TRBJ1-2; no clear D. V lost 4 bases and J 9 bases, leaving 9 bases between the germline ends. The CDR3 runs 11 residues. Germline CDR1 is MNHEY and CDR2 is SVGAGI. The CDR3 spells CASSCMGSYTF. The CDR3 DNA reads TGTGCCAGCAGTTGCATGGGCAGCTACACCTTC.

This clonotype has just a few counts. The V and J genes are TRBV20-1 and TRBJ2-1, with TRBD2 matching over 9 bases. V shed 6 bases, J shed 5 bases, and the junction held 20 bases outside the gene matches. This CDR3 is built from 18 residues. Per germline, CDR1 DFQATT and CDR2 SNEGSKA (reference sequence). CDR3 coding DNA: TGCAGTGCGCAAACTAGCGGGCAACAGCGTGGGGCACACAATGAGCAGTTCTTC. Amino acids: CSAQTSGQQRGAHNEQFF.

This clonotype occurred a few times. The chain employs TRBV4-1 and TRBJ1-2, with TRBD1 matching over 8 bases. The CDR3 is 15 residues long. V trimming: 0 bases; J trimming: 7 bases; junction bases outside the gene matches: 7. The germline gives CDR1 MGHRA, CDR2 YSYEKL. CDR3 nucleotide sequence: TGCGCCAGCAGCCAAGACCTACAGGGGGTGGGTGGCTACACCTTC. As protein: CASSQDLQGVGGYTF.

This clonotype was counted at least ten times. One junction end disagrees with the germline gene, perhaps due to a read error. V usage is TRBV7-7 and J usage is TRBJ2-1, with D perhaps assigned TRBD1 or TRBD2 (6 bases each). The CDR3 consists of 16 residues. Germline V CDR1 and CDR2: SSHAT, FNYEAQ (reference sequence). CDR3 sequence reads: CASSLGGGGSYNEQFF. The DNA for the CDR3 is TGTGCTAGCAGCCTGGGAGGAGGGGGCTCCTACAATGAGCAGTTCTTC.

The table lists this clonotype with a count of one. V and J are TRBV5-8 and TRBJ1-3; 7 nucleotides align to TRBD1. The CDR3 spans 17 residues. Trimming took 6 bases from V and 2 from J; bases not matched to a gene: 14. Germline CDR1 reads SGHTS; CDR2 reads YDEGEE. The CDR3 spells CASTLGRQGGPGNTIYF. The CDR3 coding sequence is TGTGCCAGCACCCTGGGTCGACAGGGAGGCCCTGGAAACACCATATATTTT.

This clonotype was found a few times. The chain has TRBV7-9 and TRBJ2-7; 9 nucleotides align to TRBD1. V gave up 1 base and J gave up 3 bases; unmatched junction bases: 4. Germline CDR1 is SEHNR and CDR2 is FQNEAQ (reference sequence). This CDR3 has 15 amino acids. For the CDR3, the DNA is TGTGCCAGCAGCTTAGGGGGACAGGGAGGCTACGAGCAGTACTTC. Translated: CASSLGGQGGYEQYF.

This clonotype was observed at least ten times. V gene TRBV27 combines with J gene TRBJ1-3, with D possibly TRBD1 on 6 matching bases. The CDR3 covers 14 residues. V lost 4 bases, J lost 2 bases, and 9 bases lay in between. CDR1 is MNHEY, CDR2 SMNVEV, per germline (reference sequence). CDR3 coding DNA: TGTGCCAGCAGTTCTTACAGGGCTGGAAACACCATATATTTT. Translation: CASSSYRAGNTIYF.

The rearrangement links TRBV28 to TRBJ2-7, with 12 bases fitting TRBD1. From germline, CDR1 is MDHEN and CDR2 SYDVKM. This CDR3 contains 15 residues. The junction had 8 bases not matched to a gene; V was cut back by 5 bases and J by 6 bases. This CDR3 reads CASSRQGTGGPEQYF. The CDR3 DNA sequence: TGTGCCAGCAGTCGCCAGGGGACAGGGGGCCCCGAGCAGTACTTC. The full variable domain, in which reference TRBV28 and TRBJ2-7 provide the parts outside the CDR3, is DVKVTQSSRYLVKRTGEKVFLECVQDMDHENMFWYRQDPGLGLRLIYFSYDVKMKEKGDIPEGYSVSREKKERFSLILESASTNQTSMYLCASSRQGTGGPEQYFGPGTRLTVT.

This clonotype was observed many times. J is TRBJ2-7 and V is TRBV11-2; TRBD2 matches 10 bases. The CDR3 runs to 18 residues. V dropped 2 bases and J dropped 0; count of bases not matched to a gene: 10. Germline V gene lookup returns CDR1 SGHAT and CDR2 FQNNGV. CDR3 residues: CASSLLAPRTSGSYEQYF. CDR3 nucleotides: TGTGCCAGCAGCTTACTGGCACCTCGGACTAGCGGCTCCTACGAGCAGTACTTC.